Here is one TCR beta chain with its context. These data originate in a study of neurological immune-mediated disorders. Germline loops: CDR1 MNHEY, CDR2 SMNVEV (reference sequence). The CDR3 length is 16 residues. Trimming took 1 base from V and 1 from J, leaving 12 bases between them. Each sequencing run yielded over 170 million TCR-beta sequences from 15-18 subjects. TCRdb re-called the 5' RACE reads through MiXCR, storing one row per CDR3 protein. The sample consists of under 80,000 distinct CDR3 sequences, 5.2% of them appearing once. The sequence was collected from a woman in her twenties or thirties with multiple sclerosis. This chain joins TRBV27 and TRBJ2-3; D possibly corresponds to TRBD2 (7 bases). Sample: PBMCs. CDR3 bases: TGTGCCAGCAGTTTATTGGCGGGGGCGCGCACAGATACGCAGTATTTT. This gives the protein CASSLLAGARTDTQYF.